The sequence of this TCR beta chain was determined in a study of T-cell reconstitution after alpha-beta-depleted transplantation in children. This clonotype was seen more than once but under ten times. The TCRbeta library incorporated unique molecular identifiers. MiXCR was run by TCRdb on the PCR reads, yielding one entry per CDR3 protein. This repertoire shows roughly 500,000 distinct CDR3 sequences, around 20% found once; its top ten account for roughly 3.3%. The CDR3 has 17 amino acids. Germline CDR1 SNHLY, CDR2 FYNNEI. The V segment lost 5 bases and the J segment 0 bases; nucleotides outside the gene matches: 7.

The sequencing used PBMCs from the stem cell graft donor, collected from the stem cell graft. The sequence was obtained from a human donor who donated a stem cell graft to a child with acute lymphoblastic leukemia. This chain joins TRBV2 and TRBJ2-6, with TRBD1 identical over 7 bases. In DNA form, the CDR3 reads TGTGCCAGCAGTCGACAGGGCATTAGCTCTGGGGCCAACGTCCTGACTTTC. Translating gives CASSRQGISSGANVLTF.